The 31 T cell receptor beta chains presented below share a single source sample, sequenced in a study of Graves' ophthalmopathy and Graves' hyperthyroidism (dated by TCRdb to 2016 to 2019). Instrument used: Illumina HiSeq 2000. For repertoire sequencing, the TCR beta CDR3 regions were amplified from RNA transcripts. HTBI primers and the Qiagen OneStep RT-PCR kit were used in a first-round RT-PCR, which was followed by a second-round multiplex PCR, size selection and purification. The public sequencing data were trimmed at Q25 with fastp and processed into clonotypes with MiXCR by TCRdb, which kept only in-frame beta chains. All rows with the same CDR3 protein become a single entry with the most common DNA and genes. For this sample there are roughly 700,000 distinct CDR3 sequences; approximately 40% appear just once. Approximately 43% of the sample is in the top ten clones. The sample taken for sequencing was peripheral blood. The receptors were sampled from an adult man with Graves' ophthalmopathy.

The rearrangement joins TRBV2 to TRBJ1-2; possibly TRBD1 for D (5 bases). The ends were cut back, 4 bases at V and 4 bases at J, with 13 bases in the middle. The CDR3 extends over 14 amino acids. Germline values: CDR1 SNHLY, CDR2 FYNNEI. The CDR3 loop reads CASSVNRQVYGYTF. The DNA of the CDR3 is TGTGCCAGCAGTGTGAACAGGCAGGTCTATGGCTACACCTTC.

This clonotype was seen at least ten times. The V call is TRBV29-1, the J call TRBJ2-6, with D hard to call. Trimming left V 0 bases short and J 0 bases short, with 12 bases between. Germline CDR1 is SQVTM and CDR2 is ANQGSEA. This CDR3 spans 17 amino acids. The CDR3 bases are TGCAGCGTTGAAGATCGAATCTGGCCCTCTGGGGCCAACGTCCTGACTTTC. Protein sequence: CSVEDRIWPSGANVLTF.

For this clonotype: One base away lies a much larger clone, so this may be a sequencing read error. The chain carries TRBV2 and TRBJ2-5; 9 bases line up with TRBD2. The germline gives CDR1 SNHLY, CDR2 FYNNEI. With V trimmed by 6 bases and J by 7 bases, 15 bases remained unmatched. CDR3 length: 16 amino acids. CDR3 protein: CASSVAGASQWMTQYF. The CDR3 coding sequence is TGTGCCAGCAGCGTAGCGGGAGCTTCCCAATGGATGACCCAGTACTTC.

This clonotype was counted at least ten times. The chain couples TRBV7-9 to TRBJ2-5; D may be TRBD1 (6 bases). The CDR3 length is 14 residues. CDR1 is SEHNR, CDR2 FQNEAQ, per germline (reference sequence). Trimming took off 6 bases at V and 4 bases at J, with 15 bases between the two ends. This CDR3 is CASRQSGASETQYF. The CDR3, as DNA: TGTGCCAGCAGACAATCAGGGGCCTCAGAGACCCAGTACTTC.

This clonotype was seen a single time. The chain joins TRBV5-6 to TRBJ1-2; D possibly corresponds to TRBD1 (6 bases). Germline-derived CDR1 and CDR2 are SGHDT and YYEEEE. The V end was cut by 4 bases, the J end by 7 bases, with 26 bases between. This CDR3 contains 17 residues. The CDR3 coding sequence is TGTGCCAGCAGCCGACAGGTCAGGATTGACAGGAGCGGTGGCTACACCTTC. Its protein product is CASSRQVRIDRSGGYTF. Full variable domain (outside the CDR3, taken from reference TRBV5-6 and TRBJ1-2): DAGVTQSPTHLIKTRGQQVTLRCSPKSGHDTVSWYQQALGQGPQFIFQYYEEEERQRGNFPDRFSGHQFPNYSSELNVNALLLGDSALYLCASSRQVRIDRSGGYTFGSGTRLTVV.

This clonotype was observed a few times. The CDR3 bases are TGCAGTGCTAGAGTTTGGGACAGACAAGAGACCCAGTACTTC. Protein product: CSARVWDRQETQYF. The chain carries TRBV20-1 and TRBJ2-5; TRBD1 aligns across 7 bases. The CDR3 is 14 residues long. V lost 1 base and J lost 2; bases outside the gene matches: 4. Per the germline V gene, CDR1 is DFQATT and CDR2 is SNEGSKA (reference sequence).

This clonotype was seen a handful of times. The chain carries TRBV6-6 and TRBJ2-5; 11 nucleotides match TRBD1. After removal of 0 bases from V and 9 bases from J, the junction contained 3 bases not matched to a gene. The CDR3 consists of 14 residues. Per germline, CDR1 MNHNY and CDR2 SVGAGI (reference sequence). CDR3 bases: TGTGCCAGCAGTTACTCGAGGGACAGGGGGGCCCAGTACTTC. Amino acid sequence: CASSYSRDRGAQYF.

The gene calls are TRBV10-3 and TRBJ1-1; 8 bases map to TRBD1. Germline CDR1 and CDR2: ENHRY and SYGVKD. CDR3 length: 14 amino acids. V lost 0 bases, J lost 3 bases, and 0 bases stayed unmatched. The CDR3 DNA is TGTGCCATCAGTGAGTCGACAGGGGACACTGAAGCTTTCTTT. Amino acids: CAISESTGDTEAFF.

This clonotype has a count of ten or more. This rearrangement joins TRBV4-2 to TRBJ1-6; 9 bases fit TRBD1. The germline CDR1 and CDR2 sequences are LGHNA and YNFKEQ. V lost 4 bases, J lost 6 bases, and 4 bases stayed unmatched. The CDR3 is 15 residues long. The DNA for the CDR3 is TGTGCCAGCAGCCTTAGGACAGGGGCTAATTCACCCCTCCACTTT. It encodes CASSLRTGANSPLHF.

This clonotype was counted between two and nine times. The rearrangement uses TRBV6-1 and TRBJ2-7; no clear D. V lost 8 bases and J lost 2, with 10 bases in between. Germline values: CDR1 MNHNS, CDR2 SASEGT. There are 12 residues in the CDR3. The CDR3 spells CASVSDPYEQYF. The CDR3 DNA is TGTGCCAGCGTCTCGGACCCCTACGAGCAGTACTTC.

J is TRBJ1-5 and V is TRBV24-1, with D tentatively TRBD1 (5 bases). V shed 7 bases and J shed 4 bases, with 10 bases lying between them. The germline CDR1 and CDR2 sequences are KGHDR and SFDVKD. CDR3 size: 13 residues. CDR3 region: CATSLQGNQPQHF. The CDR3, as DNA: TGTGCCACCAGCCTCCAGGGTAATCAGCCCCAGCATTTT.

The genes are TRBV7-9 and TRBJ2-2; unclear D gene. Germline CDR1 reads SEHNR; CDR2 reads FQNEAQ (reference sequence). CDR3 length equals 14 residues. V dropped 6 bases and J dropped 5 bases, with 13 bases sitting between them. CDR3 DNA sequence: TGTGCCAGCAGTCTCCGGGCCGAGACCGGGGAGCTGTTTTTT. Protein: CASSLRAETGELFF.

This clonotype was seen a few times. J is TRBJ1-1 and V is TRBV20-1; weak D call: TRBD1 (6 bases). V lost 1 base, J lost 0 bases, and 9 bases lay in between. Germline CDR1 reads DFQATT; CDR2 reads SNEGSKA (reference sequence). The CDR3 runs 14 residues. The CDR3 DNA follows: TGCAGTGCTAGAGTCGGGGGGCTGAACACTGAAGCTTTCTTT. Its translation: CSARVGGLNTEAFF.

The CDR3 spells CASSSGQGYTIYF. The CDR3 DNA reads as TGTGCCAGCAGCTCCGGACAGGGTTACACCATATATTTT. The rearrangement links TRBV7-2 to TRBJ1-3, with TRBD1 matching over 8 bases. Trimming at V came to 4 bases and at J to 8 bases, leaving 4 bases not matched to a gene. CDR1 and CDR2 (germline): SGHTA, FQGNSA. This CDR3 contains 13 residues.

This clonotype was counted a few times. The chain recombines TRBV20-1 with TRBJ1-6; TRBD1 agrees at 11 bases. The CDR3 totals 15 residues. Per germline, CDR1 DFQATT and CDR2 SNEGSKA (reference sequence). The V and J ends lost 5 bases and 9 bases, in that order; junction bases with no gene match: 9. In nucleotides, the CDR3 is TGCAGTGCTCCGACTCGGGGGACAGGGGGTTCACCCCTCCACTTT. Translation: CSAPTRGTGGSPLHF.

The chain employs TRBV20-1 and TRBJ2-7; weak D call: TRBD2 (6 bases). The length of the CDR3 is 14 residues. Trimming left V 3 bases short and J 1 base short, with 13 bases between. In germline, CDR1 is DFQATT, CDR2 SNEGSKA (reference sequence). Here the CDR3 reads CSAREGFRSYEQYF. Here the CDR3 DNA reads TGCAGTGCTAGGGAGGGGTTTCGGTCCTACGAGCAGTACTTC.

This clonotype was detected only a few times. The chain combines TRBV7-9 with TRBJ1-4; possible D gene TRBD1, 5 bases. The germline gives CDR1 SEHNR, CDR2 FQNEAQ (reference sequence). CDR3 size: 14 residues. V lost 3 bases, J lost 4 bases, and 9 bases lay in between. The CDR3 loop is CASSFGTHNEKLFF. DNA for the CDR3: TGTGCCAGCAGCTTCGGGACCCATAATGAAAAACTGTTTTTT. The variable domain in full, with the rest retrieved from reference TRBV7-9 and TRBJ1-4, is DTGVSQNPRHKITKRGQNVTFRCDPISEHNRLYWYRQTLGQGPEFLTYFQNEAQLEKSRLLSDRFSAERPKGSFSTLEIQRTEQGDSAMYLCASSFGTHNEKLFFGSGTQLSVL.

This clonotype was counted once. Compared with germline, one end of the junction differs, possibly owing to a read error. The chain employs TRBV7-9 and TRBJ1-1, with 7 positions matching TRBD1. Germline CDR1 SEHNR, CDR2 FQNEAQ (reference sequence). The CDR3 is made up of 15 amino acids. The CDR3 region is CASSLLGTANTEAFF. CDR3 bases: TGCGCCAGCAGCTTGTTGGGGACAGCGAACACTGAAGCTTTCTTT.

The CDR3 loop is CSVGWAFTDTQYF. The DNA of the CDR3 is TGCAGCGTTGGGTGGGCCTTCACAGATACGCAGTATTTT. V is TRBV29-1 and J is TRBJ2-3, with no clear D. V was shortened by 4 bases and J by 2 bases, with 10 bases between the two germline ends. The CDR3 sequence is 13 residues long. Looked up from germline, CDR1 is SQVTM and CDR2 is ANQGSEA.

The V gene is TRBV7-9, the J gene TRBJ2-5, with D unclear. This CDR3 has 16 residues. The germline CDR1 and CDR2 sequences are SEHNR and FQNEAQ (reference sequence). Trimming stripped 1 base from V and 5 bases from J, with 17 bases between. The CDR3 sequence is CASSLGAGLVVETQYF. In DNA, the CDR3 is TGTGCCAGCAGCTTAGGCGCAGGCCTCGTCGTCGAGACCCAGTACTTC.

Here the CDR3 reads CAISESGGEVVSWTTEAFF. CDR3 bases: TGTGCCATCAGTGAGTCAGGAGGCGAGGTGGTCAGCTGGACCACTGAAGCTTTCTTT. This chain joins TRBV10-3 and TRBJ1-1; D is undetermined. This CDR3 spans 19 amino acids. V lost 0 bases, J lost 4 bases, and 24 bases lay in between. Germline lookup yields CDR1 ENHRY and CDR2 SYGVKD.

This clonotype occurred a few times. The rearrangement joins TRBV9 to TRBJ2-7, with D tentatively TRBD1 or TRBD2 (6 bases each). Germline V CDR1 and CDR2: SGDLS, YYNGEE. The CDR3 spans 15 residues. V was cut by 1 base and J by 2 bases, with 13 bases left in between. The CDR3 sequence: CASSVSGGGTYEQYF. The CDR3 nucleotides read TGTGCCAGCAGCGTAAGCGGAGGGGGAACCTACGAGCAGTACTTC. The variable domain in full, completed from reference TRBV9 and TRBJ2-7, reads DSGVTQTPKHLITATGQRVTLRCSPRSGDLSVYWYQQSLDQGLQFLIQYYNGEERAKGNILERFSAQQFPDLHSELNLSSLELGDSALYFCASSVSGGGTYEQYFGPGTRLTVT.

CDR3 nucleotides: TGTGCCAGCAGTCCGGGTGGACAGGGATGGAATTCACCCCTCCACTTT. It codes for CASSPGGQGWNSPLHF. The V gene is TRBV25-1, the J gene TRBJ1-6; the match to TRBD1 covers 8 bases. The CDR3 consists of 16 residues. Germline V CDR1 and CDR2: MGHDK, SYGVNS. V lost 5 bases, J lost 7 bases, and 10 bases stayed unmatched.

Ten or more counts support this clonotype. The chain joins TRBV10-3 to TRBJ2-7; D might be TRBD2 (6 bases). The CDR3 covers 14 residues. Per the germline V gene, CDR1 is ENHRY and CDR2 is SYGVKD. V dropped 4 bases and J dropped 3 bases, with 13 bases sitting between them. CDR3 bases: TGTGCCATCAGTGGAGGCCGGGAGAGCTACGAGCAGTACTTC. Translated: CAISGGRESYEQYF.

In the case of this clonotype: Possible read error: a much larger clone is one base away. The CDR3 end shows no conserved phenylalanine or tryptophan, and so a read error is likely. The chain joins TRBV7-9 to TRBJ2-2; 8 nucleotides align to TRBD2. The CDR3 is 16 residues long. The V and J ends lost 6 bases and 7 bases, in that order; junction bases with no gene match: 13. Germline V lookup: CDR1 SEHNR, CDR2 FQNEAQ (reference sequence). As DNA, the CDR3 is TGTGCCAGCAGGCAAAGCGGGAGTCGGATTGACGGGGAGCTGTTTATT. Translating gives CASRQSGSRIDGELFI.

This clonotype came up a few times. V and J are TRBV6-2 or TRBV6-3 and TRBJ2-7, with D possibly matching TRBD2 (5 bases). The germline V gene has CDR1 MNHEY and CDR2 SVGEGT. V lost 11 bases and J 2 bases, leaving 19 bases between the germline ends. The CDR3 is made up of 14 amino acids. Here the CDR3 DNA reads TGTGCCGTAAAATGGACTGAGTCTACCTACGAGCAGTACTTC. This gives the protein CAVKWTESTYEQYF.

This clonotype appeared many times. The chain carries TRBV19 and TRBJ1-1; TRBD1 matches 9 bases. Germline lookup yields CDR1 LNHDA and CDR2 SQIVND (reference sequence). This CDR3 is built from 13 residues. Unmatched junction bases numbered 2, after V lost 5 bases and J lost 4 bases. The CDR3 DNA reads TGTGCCAGTAGTGCGACAGGGGGCACTGAAGCTTTCTTT. This gives the protein CASSATGGTEAFF.

As regards this clonotype: An end of the junction differs from the germline gene, which may be a read error. The V and J genes are TRBV7-2 and TRBJ1-1, with 8 bases matching TRBD1. The germline V gene encodes CDR1 SGHTA and CDR2 FQGNSA. The CDR3 loop spans 15 amino acids. CDR3 bases: TGCGCCAGCAGCCAAAGGACAGGGAGTTACACTGAAGCTTTCTTT. Its protein is CASSQRTGSYTEAFF.

The chain is built from TRBV7-9 and TRBJ1-2; D is possibly TRBD1 (6 bases). The CDR3 is 14 amino acids. Germline-derived CDR1 and CDR2 are SEHNR and FQNEAQ (reference sequence). Trimming took off 5 bases at V and 8 bases at J, with 18 bases between the two ends. This CDR3 reads CASSTRPGGKGYTF. DNA for the CDR3: TGTGCCAGCAGCACGCGTCCCGGGGGCAAAGGCTACACCTTC.

Turning to this clonotype: Given a much more abundant clone one base away, this may be a read error. The V and J genes are TRBV14 and TRBJ1-3; 7 positions agree with TRBD1. The CDR3 sequence is 17 residues long. V dropped 1 base and J dropped 2; count of bases not matched to a gene: 8. Germline values: CDR1 SGHDN, CDR2 FVKESK. CDR3 region: CASSQVGTVQTGNTIYF. For the CDR3, the DNA is TGTGCCAGCAGCCAAGTTGGGACAGTTCAAACTGGAAACACCATATATTTT.

As for this clonotype: A read error may be the cause here, since a much bigger clone is one base away. Likely a read error: the CDR3 ends without its conserved phenylalanine or tryptophan. The chain joins TRBV10-3 to TRBJ1-1; 7 nucleotides align to TRBD1. The V gene's germline CDR1 is ENHRY and CDR2 SYGVKD. The V segment lost 11 bases and the J segment 0 bases; nucleotides outside the gene matches: 6. CDR3 length equals 13 residues. The CDR3, as DNA: TGTGCCGGAAAAGGGGGCCTGAACACTGAAGCTTTCCTT. It is translated as CAGKGGLNTEAFL.